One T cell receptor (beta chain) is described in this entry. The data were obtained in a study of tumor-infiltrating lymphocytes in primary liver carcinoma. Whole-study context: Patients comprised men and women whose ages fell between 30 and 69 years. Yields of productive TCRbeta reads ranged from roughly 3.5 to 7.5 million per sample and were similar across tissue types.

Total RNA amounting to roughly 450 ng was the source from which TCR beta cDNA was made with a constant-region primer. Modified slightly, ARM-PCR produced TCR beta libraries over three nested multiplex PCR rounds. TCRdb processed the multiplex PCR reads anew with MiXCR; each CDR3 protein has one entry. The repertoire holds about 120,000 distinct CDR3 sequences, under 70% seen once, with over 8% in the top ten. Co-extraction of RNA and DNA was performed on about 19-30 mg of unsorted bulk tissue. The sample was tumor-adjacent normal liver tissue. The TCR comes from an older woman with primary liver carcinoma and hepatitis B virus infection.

CDR3 sequence reads: CATKPSRASGTGELFF. As DNA, the CDR3 is TGTGCCACCAAACCATCTAGGGCTAGCGGAACCGGGGAGCTGTTTTTT. The rearrangement joins TRBV7-6 to TRBJ2-2; 7 bases are shared with TRBD2. This CDR3 contains 16 residues. J gave up 5 bases and V 10 bases, and 16 bases lay outside the gene matches. Germline V CDR1 and CDR2: SGHVS, FNYEAQ.